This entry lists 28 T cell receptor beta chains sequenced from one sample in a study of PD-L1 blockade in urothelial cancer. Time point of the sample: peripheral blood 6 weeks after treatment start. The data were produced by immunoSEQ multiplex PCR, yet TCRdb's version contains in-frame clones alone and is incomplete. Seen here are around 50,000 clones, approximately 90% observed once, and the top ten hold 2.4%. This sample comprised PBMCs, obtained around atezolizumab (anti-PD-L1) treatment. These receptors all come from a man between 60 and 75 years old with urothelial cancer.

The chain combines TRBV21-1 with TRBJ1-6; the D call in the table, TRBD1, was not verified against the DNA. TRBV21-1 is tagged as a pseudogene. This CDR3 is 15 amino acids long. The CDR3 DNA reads TGTGCCAGCAGCGGAGACAGGCTGGGAAGTTCACCCCTCCACTTT. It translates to CASSGDRLGSSPLHF.

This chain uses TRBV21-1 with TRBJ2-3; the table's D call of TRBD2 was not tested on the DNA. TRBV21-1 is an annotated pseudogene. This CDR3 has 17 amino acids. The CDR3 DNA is TGTGCCAGCAGCAAAAAGAACCCCCAGCGGGAGGGAGATACGCAGTATTTT. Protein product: CASSKKNPQREGDTQYF.

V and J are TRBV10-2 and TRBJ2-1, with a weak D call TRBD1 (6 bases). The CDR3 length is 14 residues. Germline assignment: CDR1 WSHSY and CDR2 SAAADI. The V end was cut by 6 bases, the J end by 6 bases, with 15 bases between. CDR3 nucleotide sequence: TGCGCCAGCAGACCGGACAGCTCCGCCAATGAGCAGTTCTTC. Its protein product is CASRPDSSANEQFF.

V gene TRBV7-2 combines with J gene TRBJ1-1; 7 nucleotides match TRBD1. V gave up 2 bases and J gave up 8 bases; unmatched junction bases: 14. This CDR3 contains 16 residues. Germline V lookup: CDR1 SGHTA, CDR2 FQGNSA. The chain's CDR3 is CASSLSRQGLISEAFF. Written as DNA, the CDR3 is TGTGCCAGCAGCTTATCCCGACAGGGATTAATTTCAGAAGCTTTCTTT.

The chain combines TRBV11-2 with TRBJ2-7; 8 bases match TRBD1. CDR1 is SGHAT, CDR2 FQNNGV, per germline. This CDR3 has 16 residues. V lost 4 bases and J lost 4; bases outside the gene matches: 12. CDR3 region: CASSSLEARGLYEQYF. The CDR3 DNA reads TGTGCCAGCAGCTCCCTCGAGGCCAGGGGGCTGTACGAGCAGTACTTC. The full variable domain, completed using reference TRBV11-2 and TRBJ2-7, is EAGVAQSPRYKIIEKRQSVAFWCNPISGHATLYWYQQILGQGPKLLIQFQNNGVVDDSQLPKDRFSAERLKGVDSTLKIQPAKLEDSAVYLCASSSLEARGLYEQYFGPGTRLTVT.

The DNA of the CDR3 is TGTGCCAGCTCTACCGGGAGTGGGGCAGGCACTGAAGCTTTCTTT. Encoded protein: CASSTGSGAGTEAFF. V usage is TRBV18 and J usage is TRBJ1-1; TRBD1 might be the D (5 bases). V gave up 6 bases and J gave up 4 bases, with 18 bases separating them. The V gene's germline CDR1 is KGHSH and CDR2 LQKENI. This CDR3 is built from 15 residues.

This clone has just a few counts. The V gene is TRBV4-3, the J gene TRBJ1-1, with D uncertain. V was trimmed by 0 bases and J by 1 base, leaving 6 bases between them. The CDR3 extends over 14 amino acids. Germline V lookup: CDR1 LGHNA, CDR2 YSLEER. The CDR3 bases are TGCGCCAGCAGCCAAGAGTTCGGGAACACTGAAGCTTTCTTT. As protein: CASSQEFGNTEAFF.

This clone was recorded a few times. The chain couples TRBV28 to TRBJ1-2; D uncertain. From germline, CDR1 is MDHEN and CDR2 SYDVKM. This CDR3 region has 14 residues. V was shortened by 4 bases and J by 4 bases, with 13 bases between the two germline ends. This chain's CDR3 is CASSSTFTVYGYTF. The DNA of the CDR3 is TGTGCCAGCAGTTCAACCTTCACAGTCTATGGCTACACCTTC.

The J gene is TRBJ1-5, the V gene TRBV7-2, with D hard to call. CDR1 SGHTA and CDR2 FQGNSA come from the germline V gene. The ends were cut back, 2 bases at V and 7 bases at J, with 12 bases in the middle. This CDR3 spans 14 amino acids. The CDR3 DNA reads TGTGCCAGCAGCTTAAATGATGACGGGCAGCCCCAGCATTTT. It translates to CASSLNDDGQPQHF.

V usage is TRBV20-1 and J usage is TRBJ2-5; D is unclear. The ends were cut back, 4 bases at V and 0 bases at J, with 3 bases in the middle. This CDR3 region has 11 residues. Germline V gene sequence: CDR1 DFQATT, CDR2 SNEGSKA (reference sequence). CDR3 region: CSATHQETQYF. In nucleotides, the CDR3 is TGCAGTGCTACTCACCAAGAGACCCAGTACTTC.

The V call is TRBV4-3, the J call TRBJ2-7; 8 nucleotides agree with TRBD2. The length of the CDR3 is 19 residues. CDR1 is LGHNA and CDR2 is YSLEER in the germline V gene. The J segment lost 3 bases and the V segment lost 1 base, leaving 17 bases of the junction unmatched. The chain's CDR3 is CASSQASTWSGSRNYEQYF. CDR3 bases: TGCGCCAGCAGCCAAGCATCGACGTGGAGCGGGAGTCGTAACTACGAGCAGTACTTC.

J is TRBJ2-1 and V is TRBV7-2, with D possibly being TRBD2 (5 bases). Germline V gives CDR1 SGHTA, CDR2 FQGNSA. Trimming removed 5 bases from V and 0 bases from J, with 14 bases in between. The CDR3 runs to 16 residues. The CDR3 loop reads CASSKDSASSYNEQFF. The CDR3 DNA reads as TGTGCCAGCAGCAAGGACTCCGCTAGCTCCTACAATGAGCAGTTCTTC.

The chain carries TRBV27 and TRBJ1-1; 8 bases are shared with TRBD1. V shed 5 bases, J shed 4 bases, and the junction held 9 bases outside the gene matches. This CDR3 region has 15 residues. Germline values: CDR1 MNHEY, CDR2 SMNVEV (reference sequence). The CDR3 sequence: CASSLGQGLATEAFF. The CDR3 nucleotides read TGTGCCAGCAGTCTCGGACAGGGATTGGCCACTGAAGCTTTCTTT.

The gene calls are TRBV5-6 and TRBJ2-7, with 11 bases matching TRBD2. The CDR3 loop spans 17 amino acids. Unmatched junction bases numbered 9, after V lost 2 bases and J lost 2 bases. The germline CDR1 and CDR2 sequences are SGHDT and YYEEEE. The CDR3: CASSFLAGGLSTYEQYF. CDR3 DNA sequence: TGTGCCAGCAGCTTTTTAGCGGGAGGGCTTTCAACCTACGAGCAGTACTTC.

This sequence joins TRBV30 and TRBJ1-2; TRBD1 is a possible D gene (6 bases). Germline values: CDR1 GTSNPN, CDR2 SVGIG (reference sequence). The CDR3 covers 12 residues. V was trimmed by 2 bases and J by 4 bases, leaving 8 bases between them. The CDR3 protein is CAWSTGSYGYTF. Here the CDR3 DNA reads TGTGCCTGGAGTACAGGGAGCTATGGCTACACCTTC.

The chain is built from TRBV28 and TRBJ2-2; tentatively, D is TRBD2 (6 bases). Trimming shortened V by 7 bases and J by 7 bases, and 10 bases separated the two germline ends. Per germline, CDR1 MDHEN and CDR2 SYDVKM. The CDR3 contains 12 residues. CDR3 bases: TGTGCCAGCACTTGGGGGGACGGGGAGCTGTTTTTT. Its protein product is CASTWGDGELFF. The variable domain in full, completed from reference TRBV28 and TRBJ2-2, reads DVKVTQSSRYLVKRTGEKVFLECVQDMDHENMFWYRQDPGLGLRLIYFSYDVKMKEKGDIPEGYSVSREKKERFSLILESASTNQTSMYLCASTWGDGELFFGEGSRLTVL.

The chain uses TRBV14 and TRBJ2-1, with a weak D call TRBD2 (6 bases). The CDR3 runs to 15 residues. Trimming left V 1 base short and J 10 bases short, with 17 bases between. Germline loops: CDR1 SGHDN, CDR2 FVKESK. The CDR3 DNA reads TGTGCCAGCAGCCAAGGATACTGGGGTGGAGGGGAGCAGTTCTTC. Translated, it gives CASSQGYWGGGEQFF. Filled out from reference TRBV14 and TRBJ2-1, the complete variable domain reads EAGVTQFPSHSVIEKGQTVTLRCDPISGHDNLYWYRRVMGKEIKFLLHFVKESKQDESGMPNNRFLAERTGGTYSTLKVQPAELEDSGVYFCASSQGYWGGGEQFFGPGTRLTVL.

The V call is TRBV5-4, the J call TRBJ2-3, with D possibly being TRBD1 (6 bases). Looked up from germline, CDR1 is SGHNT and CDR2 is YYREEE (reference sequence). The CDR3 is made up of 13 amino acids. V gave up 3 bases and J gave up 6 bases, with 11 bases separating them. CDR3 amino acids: CASSSDRSDTQYF. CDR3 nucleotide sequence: TGTGCCAGCAGCTCCGACAGGTCCGATACGCAGTATTTT.

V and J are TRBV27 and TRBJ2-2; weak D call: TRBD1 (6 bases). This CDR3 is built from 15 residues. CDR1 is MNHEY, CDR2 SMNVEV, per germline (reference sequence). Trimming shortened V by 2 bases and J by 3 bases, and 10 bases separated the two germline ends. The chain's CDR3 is CASSLGQTYTGELFF. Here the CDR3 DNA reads TGTGCCAGCAGTTTAGGACAGACATACACCGGGGAGCTGTTTTTT.

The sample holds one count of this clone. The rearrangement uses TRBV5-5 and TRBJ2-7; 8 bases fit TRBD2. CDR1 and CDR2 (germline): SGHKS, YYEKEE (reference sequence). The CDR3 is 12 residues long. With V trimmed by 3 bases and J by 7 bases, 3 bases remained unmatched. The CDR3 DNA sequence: TGTGCCAGCAGCTCCGGACTAGCTGAGCAGTACTTC. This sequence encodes CASSSGLAEQYF.

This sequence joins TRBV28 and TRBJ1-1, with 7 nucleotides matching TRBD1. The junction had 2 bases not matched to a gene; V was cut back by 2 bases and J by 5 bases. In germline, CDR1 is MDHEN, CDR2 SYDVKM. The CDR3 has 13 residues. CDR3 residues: CASSLRGRTEAFF. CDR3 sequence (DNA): TGTGCCAGCAGTTTAAGGGGGCGAACTGAAGCTTTCTTT.

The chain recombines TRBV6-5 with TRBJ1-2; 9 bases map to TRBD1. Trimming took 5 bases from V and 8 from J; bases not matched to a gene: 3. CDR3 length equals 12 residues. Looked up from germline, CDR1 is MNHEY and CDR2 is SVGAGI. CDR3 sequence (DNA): TGTGCCAGCAGTCCGGACAGGGGAGGCTACACCTTC. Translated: CASSPDRGGYTF.

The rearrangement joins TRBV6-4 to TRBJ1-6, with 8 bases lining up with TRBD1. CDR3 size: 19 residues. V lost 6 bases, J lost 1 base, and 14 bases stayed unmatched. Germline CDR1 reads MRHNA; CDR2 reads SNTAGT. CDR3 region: CASSGPGQVSHSYNSPLHF. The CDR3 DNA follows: TGTGCCAGCAGCGGACCGGGACAGGTCAGTCATTCCTATAATTCACCCCTCCACTTT.

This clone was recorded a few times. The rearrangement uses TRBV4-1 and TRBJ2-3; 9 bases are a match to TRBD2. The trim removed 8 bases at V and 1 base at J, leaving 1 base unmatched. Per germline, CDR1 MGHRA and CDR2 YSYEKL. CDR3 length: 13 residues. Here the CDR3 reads CASRTSGTDTQYF. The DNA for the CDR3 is TGCGCCAGCCGGACTAGCGGCACAGATACGCAGTATTTT.

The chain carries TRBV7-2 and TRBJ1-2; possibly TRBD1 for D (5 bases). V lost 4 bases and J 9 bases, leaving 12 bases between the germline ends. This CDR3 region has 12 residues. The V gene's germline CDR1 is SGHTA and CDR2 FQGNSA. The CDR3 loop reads CASSSWGESYTF. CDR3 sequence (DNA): TGTGCCAGCAGCTCCTGGGGGGAGAGCTACACCTTC. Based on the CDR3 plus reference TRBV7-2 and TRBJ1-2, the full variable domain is GAGVSQSPSNKVTEKGKDVELRCDPISGHTALYWYRQSLGQGLEFLIYFQGNSAPDKSGLPSDRFSAERTGGSVSTLTIQRTQQEDSAVYLCASSSWGESYTFGSGTRLTVV.

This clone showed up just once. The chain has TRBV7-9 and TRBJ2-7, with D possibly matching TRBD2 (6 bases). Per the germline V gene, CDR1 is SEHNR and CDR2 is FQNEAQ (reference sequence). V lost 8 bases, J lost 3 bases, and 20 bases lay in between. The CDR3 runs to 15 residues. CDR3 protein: CASRRVEGSLYEQYF. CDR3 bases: TGTGCCAGCCGCCGGGTGGAGGGATCTCTCTACGAGCAGTACTTC. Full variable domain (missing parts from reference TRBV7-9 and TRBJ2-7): DTGVSQNPRHKITKRGQNVTFRCDPISEHNRLYWYRQTLGQGPEFLTYFQNEAQLEKSRLLSDRFSAERPKGSFSTLEIQRTEQGDSAMYLCASRRVEGSLYEQYFGPGTRLTVT.

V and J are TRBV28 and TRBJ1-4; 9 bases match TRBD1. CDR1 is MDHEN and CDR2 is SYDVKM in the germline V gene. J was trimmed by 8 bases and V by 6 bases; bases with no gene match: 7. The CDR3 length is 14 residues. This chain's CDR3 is CASSLTGGIEKLFF. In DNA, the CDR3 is TGTGCCAGCAGCCTGACAGGGGGAATCGAAAAACTGTTTTTT.

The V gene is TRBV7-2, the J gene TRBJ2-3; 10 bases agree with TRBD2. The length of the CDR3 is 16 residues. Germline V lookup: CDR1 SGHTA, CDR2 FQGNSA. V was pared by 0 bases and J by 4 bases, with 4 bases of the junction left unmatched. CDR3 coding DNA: TGTGCCAGCAGCTTAGCGAGCGGGAGGGCATCAGATACGCAGTATTTT. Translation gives CASSLASGRASDTQYF.